Listed here is a single T cell receptor (beta chain). TCRdb reprocessed the RT-PCR reads with MiXCR, giving one entry per CDR3 protein. The table includes some 30,000 distinct CDR3 sequences, around 33% detected once. The entry originates in a study of patients and donors after allogeneic stem cell transplantation. The germline V and J ends were trimmed by 2 bases and 1 base, with 17 bases remaining between them. Per the germline V gene, CDR1 is SQVTM and CDR2 is ANQGSEA. CDR3 length: 16 amino acids. The chain couples TRBV29-1 to TRBJ1-2, with D uncertain. The source is a human donor who was either an allogeneic HSCT recipient or a stem cell or donor lymphocyte infusion donor (not recorded which). It is not recorded whose cells these are; they may come from a transplant donor. The specimen sequenced was blood, either unsorted or a sorted T cell fraction (not recorded which). CDR3 DNA: TGCAGCGTTGAAACTGGGAGGACTCTCCATAACTATGGCTACACCTTC. Residues: CSVETGRTLHNYGYTF.